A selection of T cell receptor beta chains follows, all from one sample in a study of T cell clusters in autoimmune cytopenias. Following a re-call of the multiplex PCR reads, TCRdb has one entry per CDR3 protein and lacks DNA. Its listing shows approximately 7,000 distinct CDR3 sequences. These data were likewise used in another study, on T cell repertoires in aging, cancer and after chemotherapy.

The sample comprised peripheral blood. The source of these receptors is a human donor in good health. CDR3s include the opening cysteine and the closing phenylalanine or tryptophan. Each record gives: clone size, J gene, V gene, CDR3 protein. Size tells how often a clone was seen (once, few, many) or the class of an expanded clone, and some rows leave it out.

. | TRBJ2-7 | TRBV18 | CASSPSGTGGEQYF
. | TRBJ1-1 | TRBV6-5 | CASRPKYGSVSGFAFF
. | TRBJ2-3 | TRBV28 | CASGFVSGTDTQYF
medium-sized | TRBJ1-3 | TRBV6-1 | CASSAPDSGNTIYF
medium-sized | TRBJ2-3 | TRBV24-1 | CATSDSSTDTQYF
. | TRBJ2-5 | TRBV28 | CASMRAGGNQETQYF
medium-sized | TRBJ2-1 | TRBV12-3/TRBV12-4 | CASRRTDNEQFF
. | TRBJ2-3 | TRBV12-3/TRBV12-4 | CASTPRTSASTDTQYF
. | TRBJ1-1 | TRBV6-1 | CASRPRDGNTEAFF
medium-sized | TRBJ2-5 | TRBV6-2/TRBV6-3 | CASTDTTMNQETQYF
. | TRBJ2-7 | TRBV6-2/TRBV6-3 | CASSYSKPRGEQYF
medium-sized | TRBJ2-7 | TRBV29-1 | CSVEGGTYEQYF
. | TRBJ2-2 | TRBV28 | CATSLGFANTGELFF
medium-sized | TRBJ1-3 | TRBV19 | CASGNRDYGGNTIYF
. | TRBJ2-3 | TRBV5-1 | CASILGTSGSTDTQYF
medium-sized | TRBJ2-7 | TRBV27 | CASSHPPGTGAYEQYF
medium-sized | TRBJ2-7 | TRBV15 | CATSRGGTGGRRYEQYF
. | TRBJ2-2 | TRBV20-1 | CSARIGGSRTGELFF
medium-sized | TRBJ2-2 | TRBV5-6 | CASSWGTSGSSGELFF
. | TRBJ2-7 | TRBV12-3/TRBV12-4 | CASSLGYEQYF
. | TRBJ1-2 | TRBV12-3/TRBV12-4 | CASSRDRGYGYTF
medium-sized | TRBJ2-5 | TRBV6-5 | CASSLVAGKWPQYF